This T cell receptor (beta chain) was captured by sequencing in a study of CD8 T cells in ankylosing spondylitis. Germline CDR1 reads KGHSH; CDR2 reads LQKENI. The CDR3 is 14 residues long. With 4 bases clipped from V and 3 bases from J, the junction kept 2 bases outside the gene matches. This clonotype was counted ten times or more. Antigen specificity is unknown. TCRdb re-called the 5' RACE reads through MiXCR, storing one row per CDR3 protein. The sample lists approximately 150,000 distinct CDR3 sequences, roughly 30% occurring once. General observations from the study: Blood of patients with ankylosing spondylitis appeared to be characterized by a TCR beta motif of eight highly homologous variants. Researchers reportedly found disease-linked clones significantly enriched in matched ankylosing spondylitis synovial fluid.

The V call is TRBV18, the J call TRBJ2-1, with TRBD2 matching 8 bases. This receptor was taken from a male donor with ankylosing spondylitis. The sample was synovial fluid, either unsorted or a sorted T cell fraction (not recorded which). In DNA form, the CDR3 reads TGTGCCAGCTCACTTAGCGGGGACTACAATGAGCAGTTCTTC. This sequence encodes CASSLSGDYNEQFF.